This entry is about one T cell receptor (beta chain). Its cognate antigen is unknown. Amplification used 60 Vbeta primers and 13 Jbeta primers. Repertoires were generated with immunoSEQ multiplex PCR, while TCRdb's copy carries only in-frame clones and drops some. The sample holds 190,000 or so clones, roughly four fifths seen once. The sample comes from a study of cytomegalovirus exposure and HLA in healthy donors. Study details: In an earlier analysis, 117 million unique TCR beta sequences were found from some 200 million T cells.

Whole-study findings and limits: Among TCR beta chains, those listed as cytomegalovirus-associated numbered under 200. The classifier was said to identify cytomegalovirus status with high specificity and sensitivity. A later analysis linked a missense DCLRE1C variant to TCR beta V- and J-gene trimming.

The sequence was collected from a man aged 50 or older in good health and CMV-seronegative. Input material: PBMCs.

The DNA of the CDR3 is TGTGCCAGCAGCCTAGCGGGAGGTAGATCGGTGAACACCGGGGAGCTGTTTTTT. Protein sequence: CASSLAGGRSVNTGELFF. This chain uses TRBV11-3 with TRBJ2-2, with TRBD2 matching 11 bases. J lost 1 base, V lost 5 bases, and 9 bases had no gene match. CDR1 is SGHNT, CDR2 YENEEA, per germline. The CDR3 sequence is 18 residues long.